Sequencing of this T cell receptor beta chain was carried out in a study of T cells in Graves' hyperthyroidism and ophthalmopathy. Broader study findings: By a 13 V-J model, ophthalmopathy was set apart from stable hyperthyroidism. Most clonotypes expanded in thyroid above 0.001 were likewise present in blood. It was a median about 6.5 months before onset that the model predicted ophthalmopathy.

RNA transcripts yielded amplified TCR beta CDR3 regions. With the HTBI primer set, the TCR CDR3 went through a first round of RT-PCR. TCRdb fed the multiplex PCR reads into MiXCR, producing one record per CDR3 protein. This repertoire shows more than 300,000 distinct CDR3 sequences, approximately 15% found once; its top ten account for approximately 11%. The sample holds many counts of this clonotype. What it binds is not known. This CDR3 contains 14 residues. Trimming cost V 6 bases and J 5 bases; bases outside gene matches: 8. Germline CDR1 reads SNHLY; CDR2 reads FYNNEI. The sequenced sample consisted of blood. This clonotype was sampled from a woman aged 55-75 years with Graves' hyperthyroidism. V gene TRBV2 combines with J gene TRBJ1-2; the match to TRBD1 covers 8 bases. The CDR3 region is CASSGQGAGYGYTF. CDR3 sequence (DNA): TGTGCCAGCAGCGGTCAGGGGGCAGGGTATGGCTACACCTTC.